Given below is one TCR beta chain in context. Its antigen is not identified. Exclusion criteria comprised uncontrolled infection, other autoimmune disease, pregnancy or lactation. Orbital computed tomography and thyroid ultrasound, together with serum TRAb and thyroxine and clinical symptoms, were used for diagnoses. The germline gives CDR1 SGHVS, CDR2 FQNEAQ. V lost 0 bases, J lost 9 bases, and 15 bases lay in between. The CDR3 runs 15 residues. The sample belongs to a study of T cells in Graves' hyperthyroidism and ophthalmopathy. Study conclusions and caveats: Ophthalmopathy cases were set apart from stable hyperthyroidism by a 13 V-J model.

There were TCR beta CDR3 regions amplified from RNA transcripts. During a first-round RT-PCR of the TCR CDR3, the HTBI primer set was used. TCRdb redid the calling of the multiplex PCR reads with MiXCR, one entry per CDR3 protein. Seen here are fewer than 350,000 distinct CDR3 sequences, around 19% observed once, and the top ten hold roughly 39%. The chain uses TRBV7-8 and TRBJ2-4; unclear D gene. The source material was blood. The clonotype comes from a man aged 45-65 years with Graves' ophthalmopathy. DNA of the CDR3: TGTGCCAGCAGCTTAGCCTCCCCCCCCTATAGCATTCAGTACTTC. It specifies CASSLASPPYSIQYF.